A single sample gave rise to the 30 T cell receptor beta chains below, sequenced in a study of OX40 agonist ivuxolimab in advanced cancers. Assay used: immunoSEQ multiplex PCR; TCRdb lists only in-frame clones, some missing. Of some 68,000 clones listed, 80% to 90% were seen once; the top ten hold 10% to 12%. This specimen was CD4+ or CD8+ T cells sorted from blood, taken in a trial of the OX40 agonist ivuxolimab. The receptors stem from an adult with an advanced solid tumor such as melanoma, head and neck, liver or kidney cancer.

In this sample, this clone turned up a few times. The chain joins TRBV28 to TRBJ2-7; TRBD2 might be the D (6 bases). The CDR3 runs to 18 residues. Germline CDR1 MDHEN, CDR2 SYDVKM. V was trimmed by 2 bases and J by 0 bases, leaving 20 bases between them. CDR3 residues: CASSLGTGLQLSSYEQYF. In DNA, the CDR3 is TGTGCCAGCAGTTTAGGGACTGGTCTACAACTTTCCTCCTACGAGCAGTACTTC.

The chain carries TRBV9 and TRBJ2-7; D may match TRBD1 or TRBD2 (5 bases each). The CDR3 consists of 14 residues. With 5 bases removed from V and 1 base from J, the gap between germline ends came to 13 bases. Germline V gene lookup returns CDR1 SGDLS and CDR2 YYNGEE. CDR3 in DNA: TGTGCCAGCAGTCGGGGCGCGGAATCCTACGAGCAGTACTTC. Residues: CASSRGAESYEQYF.

The V call is TRBV2, the J call TRBJ1-5; D is undetermined. The CDR3 loop spans 12 amino acids. With 7 bases removed from V and 4 bases from J, the gap between germline ends came to 8 bases. The germline CDR1 and CDR2 sequences are SNHLY and FYNNEI. The CDR3 sequence: CASTRPNQPQHF. In DNA, the CDR3 is TGTGCCAGCACTAGACCTAATCAGCCCCAGCATTTT.

The rearrangement links TRBV27 to TRBJ1-5; no reliable D call. This CDR3 is 17 amino acids long. In germline, CDR1 is MNHEY, CDR2 SMNVEV (reference sequence). V lost 0 bases and J lost 7, with 19 bases in between. CDR3 sequence (DNA): TGTGCCAGCAGTTTATCGGGAATTGAGGGAGGCGGGCAGCCCCAGCATTTT. Protein product: CASSLSGIEGGGQPQHF.

This clone has only one observation. The J gene is TRBJ1-4, the V gene TRBV2; D unresolved. V lost 7 bases to trimming and J lost 0 bases, with 12 bases between them. From germline, CDR1 is SNHLY and CDR2 FYNNEI. This CDR3 spans 15 amino acids. CDR3 region: CASTFTESTNEKLFF. DNA of the CDR3: TGTGCCAGCACTTTTACAGAGTCAACTAATGAAAAACTGTTTTTT.

The chain uses TRBV19 and TRBJ1-2; 7 nucleotides line up with TRBD1. The CDR3 covers 15 residues. CDR1 is LNHDA and CDR2 is SQIVND in the germline V gene (reference sequence). The trim removed 6 bases at V and 0 bases at J, leaving 7 bases unmatched. The CDR3 nucleotides read TGTGCCAGTAGGAGACAGGGCCTATCTAACTATGGCTACACCTTC. Amino acids: CASRRQGLSNYGYTF.

The chain uses TRBV6-5 and TRBJ1-2; possible D gene TRBD1, 5 bases. V gave up 0 bases and J gave up 7 bases, with 15 bases separating them. Germline values: CDR1 MNHEY, CDR2 SVGAGI. There are 15 residues in the CDR3. CDR3 sequence (DNA): TGTGCCAGCAGTTACTCGAGACAGTCCTTTAGTGGCTACACCTTC. This sequence encodes CASSYSRQSFSGYTF.

As DNA, the CDR3 is TGTGCCAGCAGTTTAAGGGGGGCAGGGGGCCCCTCACCACACAATGAGCAGTTCTTC. Translating gives CASSLRGAGGPSPHNEQFF. The genes are TRBV27 and TRBJ2-1; 8 positions agree with TRBD1. The V gene's germline CDR1 is MNHEY and CDR2 SMNVEV (reference sequence). The CDR3 extends over 19 amino acids. V lost 2 bases, J lost 5 bases, and 17 bases stayed unmatched.

The rearrangement joins TRBV2 to TRBJ1-1; D is uncertain. The length of the CDR3 is 13 residues. Trimming cost V 6 bases and J 0 bases, with 8 bases left between them. CDR1 and CDR2 (germline): SNHLY, FYNNEI. CDR3 sequence (DNA): TGTGCCAGCAGGACACAGCTGAACACTGAAGCTTTCTTT. It yields the protein CASRTQLNTEAFF. Filled out from reference TRBV2 and TRBJ1-1, the complete variable domain reads EPEVTQTPSHQVTQMGQEVILRCVPISNHLYFYWYRQILGQKVEFLVSFYNNEISEKSEIFDDQFSVERPDGSNFTLKIRSTKLEDSAMYFCASRTQLNTEAFFGQGTRLTVV.

V gene TRBV10-3 combines with J gene TRBJ2-7; D is ambiguous. V lost 7 bases, J lost 3 bases, and 10 bases lay in between. CDR3 length: 12 residues. Per the germline V gene, CDR1 is ENHRY and CDR2 is SYGVKD. The CDR3 region is CAIMAANYEQYF. For the CDR3, the DNA is TGTGCCATCATGGCGGCCAACTACGAGCAGTACTTC.

This chain connects TRBV5-5 to TRBJ1-3; 8 positions agree with TRBD1. Per germline, CDR1 SGHKS and CDR2 YYEKEE (reference sequence). CDR3 length equals 15 residues. Trimming took 4 bases from V and 3 from J; bases not matched to a gene: 6. CDR3 region: CASSVRTGYGNTIYF. CDR3 nucleotides: TGTGCCAGCAGCGTCCGGACAGGGTATGGAAACACCATATATTTT.

V is TRBV5-1 and J is TRBJ1-3; no clear D. The CDR3 runs to 14 residues. V dropped 0 bases and J dropped 5 bases, with 9 bases sitting between them. Germline CDR1 reads SGHRS; CDR2 reads YFSETQ. The CDR3 region has the DNA TGCGCCAGCAGCTTGGAGCCTAACCGAAACACCATATATTTT. This translates into CASSLEPNRNTIYF.

V and J are TRBV7-2 and TRBJ2-1; D not certain. With 7 bases removed from V and 7 bases from J, the gap between germline ends came to 14 bases. Per the germline V gene, CDR1 is SGHTA and CDR2 is FQGNSA. There are 13 residues in the CDR3. The CDR3, as DNA: TGTGCCAGCACCTGGTACCCTAGGAATGAGCAGTTCTTC. The encoded protein is CASTWYPRNEQFF.

On this clone itself: The junction departs from germline at one end; a sequencing error may be responsible. The chain recombines TRBV7-7 with TRBJ2-5; 11 positions agree with TRBD1. The CDR3 spans 16 residues. Germline lookup yields CDR1 SSHAT and CDR2 FNYEAQ (reference sequence). The CDR3 spells CASSLRTGGGQETQYF. The CDR3, as DNA: TGTGCTAGCAGCTTACGGACAGGGGGCGGGCAAGAGACCCAGTACTTC.

This chain uses TRBV19 with TRBJ1-5; tentative D call: TRBD1 (6 bases). There are 14 residues in the CDR3. Deletions cut 7 bases from V and 6 bases from J, with 16 bases between. Germline V CDR1 and CDR2: LNHDA, SQIVND (reference sequence). CDR3 bases: TGTGCCAGTATTGAATTGGGGGGCAGTCAGCCCCAGCATTTT. This translates into CASIELGGSQPQHF.

This clone appeared once. The chain recombines TRBV7-9 with TRBJ2-6; 8 bases match TRBD2. The CDR3 has 15 amino acids. Germline lookup yields CDR1 SEHNR and CDR2 FQNEAQ (reference sequence). Germline trimming cut 5 bases from V and 2 bases from J; bases unmatched to any gene: 2. CDR3 in DNA: TGTGCCAGCAGCCTCGGGGGGGCTGGGGCCAACGTCCTGACTTTC. Translation gives CASSLGGAGANVLTF.

The chain has TRBV5-1 and TRBJ1-2; D is uncertain. This CDR3 is 14 amino acids long. CDR1 is SGHRS, CDR2 YFSETQ, per germline. The ends were cut back, 0 bases at V and 8 bases at J, with 14 bases in the middle. The CDR3 sequence is CASSLAQGSEGYTF. Written as DNA, the CDR3 is TGCGCCAGCAGCTTGGCCCAAGGGTCGGAAGGCTACACCTTC. The variable domain in full, completed from reference TRBV5-1 and TRBJ1-2, reads KAGVTQTPRYLIKTRGQQVTLSCSPISGHRSVSWYQQTPGQGLQFLFEYFSETQRNKGNFPGRFSGRQFSNSRSEMNVSTLELGDSALYLCASSLAQGSEGYTFGSGTRLTVV.

This chain joins TRBV5-1 and TRBJ2-5, with D possibly being TRBD1 (6 bases). The CDR3 contains 15 residues. Trimming removed 1 base from V and 2 bases from J, with 12 bases in between. Per the germline V gene, CDR1 is SGHRS and CDR2 is YFSETQ. The CDR3 spells CASSLLGARQETQYF. In DNA, the CDR3 is TGCGCCAGCAGCTTGTTGGGGGCCCGACAAGAGACCCAGTACTTC.

The chain carries TRBV11-2 and TRBJ1-1; D gene uncertain. V lost 5 bases and J lost 0, with 4 bases in between. This CDR3 has 12 amino acids. Germline lookup yields CDR1 SGHAT and CDR2 FQNNGV. CDR3 coding DNA: TGTGCCAGCAGCAACCTGAACACTGAAGCTTTCTTT. The encoded protein is CASSNLNTEAFF.

This clone was observed once. This chain joins TRBV19 and TRBJ2-3; 7 bases are a match to TRBD2. The V segment lost 5 bases and the J segment 0 bases; nucleotides outside the gene matches: 5. Germline lookup yields CDR1 LNHDA and CDR2 SQIVND (reference sequence). This CDR3 comprises 15 residues. The CDR3 loop is CASSFGAGSTDTQYF. In DNA form, the CDR3 reads TGTGCCAGTAGTTTCGGAGCGGGAAGCACAGATACGCAGTATTTT.

The V and J genes are TRBV6-1 and TRBJ1-2; 7 nucleotides align to TRBD1. CDR3 length: 14 amino acids. Losses at the gene ends were 5 bases for V and 4 bases for J; bases not matched to a gene: 7. Germline CDR1 is MNHNS and CDR2 is SASEGT. CDR3 in amino acids: CASSPQGQRYGYTF. The CDR3 bases are TGTGCCAGCAGTCCCCAGGGACAGCGCTATGGCTACACCTTC.

The V call is TRBV5-1, the J call TRBJ1-3, with 8 bases that match TRBD1. This CDR3 has 15 amino acids. Per germline, CDR1 SGHRS and CDR2 YFSETQ. Germline trimming cut 2 bases from V and 4 bases from J; bases unmatched to any gene: 5. CDR3 in amino acids: CASSLRTGSGNTIYF. CDR3 nucleotides: TGCGCCAGCAGCTTAAGGACAGGGTCAGGAAACACCATATATTTT. Based on the CDR3 plus reference TRBV5-1 and TRBJ1-3, the full variable domain is KAGVTQTPRYLIKTRGQQVTLSCSPISGHRSVSWYQQTPGQGLQFLFEYFSETQRNKGNFPGRFSGRQFSNSRSEMNVSTLELGDSALYLCASSLRTGSGNTIYFGEGSWLTVV.

The chain employs TRBV10-3 and TRBJ2-3; 8 bases match TRBD2. Germline-derived CDR1 and CDR2 are ENHRY and SYGVKD. The CDR3 contains 14 residues. V gave up 8 bases and J gave up 0 bases; unmatched junction bases: 4. The CDR3 region is CAIWRGASTDTQYF. Written as DNA, the CDR3 is TGTGCCATCTGGCGGGGGGCTAGCACAGATACGCAGTATTTT.

The rearrangement uses TRBV10-3 and TRBJ2-5; D perhaps matches TRBD2 (6 bases). CDR1 ENHRY and CDR2 SYGVKD come from the germline V gene. This CDR3 spans 13 amino acids. The V end was cut by 3 bases, the J end by 5 bases, with 10 bases between. The CDR3 reads CAISDGGSETQYF. The CDR3 bases are TGTGCCATCAGTGACGGAGGGTCGGAGACCCAGTACTTC.

The chain has TRBV5-4 and TRBJ2-3, with a weak D call TRBD2 (5 bases). The CDR3 has 18 residues. From germline, CDR1 is SGHNT and CDR2 YYREEE (reference sequence). The V end was cut by 0 bases, the J end by 5 bases, with 22 bases between. CDR3 nucleotides: TGTGCCAGCAGCTTGGGAGGTTCTTCTAGAGGGTACTTAGATACGCAGTATTTT. Its translation is CASSLGGSSRGYLDTQYF. Complete variable domain (other parts from reference TRBV5-4 and TRBJ2-3): ETGVTQSPTHLIKTRGQQVTLRCSSQSGHNTVSWYQQALGQGPQFIFQYYREEENGRGNFPPRFSGLQFPNYSSELNVNALELDDSALYLCASSLGGSSRGYLDTQYFGPGTRLTVL.

The rearrangement links TRBV28 to TRBJ2-2, with 8 bases identical to TRBD2. Germline V gives CDR1 MDHEN, CDR2 SYDVKM. V lost 7 bases and J lost 5; bases outside the gene matches: 6. The CDR3 is 14 residues long. The DNA of the CDR3 is TGTGCCAGCAATCGAGCGGGAGCTACCGGGGAGCTGTTTTTT. The encoded protein is CASNRAGATGELFF.

The rearrangement links TRBV7-9 to TRBJ1-2; D is possibly TRBD1 (5 bases). V lost 2 bases and J 4 bases, leaving 11 bases between the germline ends. Germline CDR1 is SEHNR and CDR2 is FQNEAQ (reference sequence). CDR3 length equals 14 residues. The CDR3 protein is CASSLQGGGYGYTF. For the CDR3, the DNA is TGTGCCAGCAGCTTACAAGGCGGGGGCTATGGCTACACCTTC.

This clone was observed a single time. V and J are TRBV7-8 and TRBJ2-1; D possibly corresponds to TRBD2 (6 bases). The ends were cut back, 0 bases at V and 4 bases at J, with 10 bases in the middle. The CDR3 length is 15 residues. Germline CDR1 SGHVS, CDR2 FQNEAQ. CDR3 amino acids: CASSLADSGYNEQFF. The CDR3 nucleotides read TGTGCCAGCAGCTTAGCGGATAGCGGTTACAATGAGCAGTTCTTC. The full variable domain, with the rest looked up from reference TRBV7-8 and TRBJ2-1, is GAGVSQSPRYKVAKRGQDVALRCDPISGHVSLFWYQQALGQGPEFLTYFQNEAQLDKSGLPSDRFFAERPEGSVSTLKIQRTQQEDSAVYLCASSLADSGYNEQFFGPGTRLTVL.

The chain joins TRBV27 to TRBJ2-1, with 7 bases matching TRBD2. V shed 2 bases and J 9 bases; nucleotides not matched to a gene: 10. CDR3 length: 15 residues. Germline V gene data show CDR1 as MNHEY and CDR2 as SMNVEV (reference sequence). CDR3 residues: CASSLTGRERGEQFF. CDR3 DNA: TGTGCCAGCAGTTTAACCGGGCGGGAGCGAGGTGAGCAGTTCTTC.

The chain combines TRBV28 with TRBJ1-1; D remains ambiguous. Trimming cost V 5 bases and J 8 bases, with 6 bases left between them. The V gene's germline CDR1 is MDHEN and CDR2 SYDVKM. CDR3 length: 10 residues. CDR3: CASSRTEAFF. Here the CDR3 DNA reads TGTGCCAGCAGTCGGACCGAAGCTTTCTTT.